Listed below are T cell receptor beta chains from one sample, sequenced in a study of T cells in Graves' hyperthyroidism and ophthalmopathy. TCRdb fed the multiplex PCR reads into MiXCR, producing one record per CDR3 protein. This table holds some 300,000 distinct CDR3 sequences, 16% found once. Sequenced sample: blood. The receptor set was obtained from a man aged 25-40 years with Graves' hyperthyroidism. Both conserved end residues are part of each CDR3. Each record gives: J gene, V gene, clone size, D gene, CDR3 length, CDR3 DNA, CDR3 protein. A D gene is named only where the DNA matches it firmly. Size tells how often a clone was seen (once, few, many) or the class of an expanded clone, and some rows leave it out.

>TRBJ2-2|TRBV7-2|few|TRBD1|17
TGTGCCAGCAGCTTAAGCCGGGACAGGGGTGTGTCCGGGGAGCTGTTTTTT
CASSLSRDRGVSGELFF
>TRBJ2-7|TRBV4-1|few|.|16
TGCGCCAGCAGCCAAGCCAGGACAGCGACCTACTACGAGCAGTACTTC
CASSQARTATYYEQYF
>TRBJ2-7|TRBV2|many|.|17
TGTGCCAGCAGTGGTCGGTCCTTTGGGGTCAGGACGTACGAGCAGTACTTC
CASSGRSFGVRTYEQYF
>TRBJ1-1|TRBV2|many|.|11
TGTGCCAGCAGTCAGGTCACTGAAGCTTTCTTT
CASSQVTEAFF
>TRBJ1-2|TRBV2|.|TRBD1|16
TGTGCCAGCAGGGAAATAGACAGGGGTCTATGGTTGGGCTACACCTTC
CASREIDRGLWLGYTF
>TRBJ2-5|TRBV3-1|few|.|15
TGTGCCAGCTTGCCCCAAAGCCCGGCTCAAGAGACCCAGTACTTC
CASLPQSPAQETQYF
>TRBJ2-7|TRBV3-1|many|.|12
TGTGCCAGCACAGGATTTTACGGCGAGCAGTACTTC
CASTGFYGEQYF
>TRBJ2-7|TRBV6-1|many|.|13
TGTGCCAGCAGTTCCCCGGTGGCCTACGAGCAGTACTTC
CASSSPVAYEQYF
>TRBJ2-3|TRBV5-6|.|.|15
TGTGCCAGCAGCTTAAGTCTGGTTAGCACAGATACGCAGTATTTT
CASSLSLVSTDTQYF
>TRBJ2-5|TRBV5-1|many|TRBD1|13
TGCGCCAGCAGCGGGACAGGACAAGAGACCCAGTACTTC
CASSGTGQETQYF
>TRBJ1-1|TRBV20-1|many|.|14
TGCAGTGCTAGAGGGCGACAGTTGAACACTGAAGCTTTCTTT
CSARGRQLNTEAFF
>TRBJ2-5|TRBV7-8|few|.|13
TGTGCCAGCAGCCTATCGAGGCAAGAGACCCAGTACTTC
CASSLSRQETQYF
>TRBJ2-4|TRBV20-1|many|.|13
TGCAGTGCTCACACAGGGGGGGAAAACATTCAGTACTTC
CSAHTGGENIQYF
>TRBJ2-7|TRBV7-2|many|.|11
TGTGCCAGCAGCTCCCTGGTGGAGCAGTACTTC
CASSSLVEQYF
>TRBJ2-3|TRBV2|.|TRBD2|16
TGTGCCAGCAGTGAATTCCCTAGCGGCCCCCCAGATACGCAGTATTTT
CASSEFPSGPPDTQYF
>TRBJ2-2|TRBV12-3/TRBV12-4|many|.|14
TGTGCCAGCACCTCGGCGCCGGACACCGGGGAGCTGTTTTTT
CASTSAPDTGELFF
>TRBJ2-7|TRBV4-2|.|TRBD1|16
TGTGCCAGCAGCCAAGACGCTTCCGGGACAGCCTACGAGCAGTACTTC
CASSQDASGTAYEQYF
>TRBJ1-6|TRBV14|.|.|15
TGTGCCAGCAGCCAAGCATTCAGCCATAATTCACCCCTCCACTTT
CASSQAFSHNSPLHF
>TRBJ2-3|TRBV5-1|.|TRBD2|18
TGCGCCAGCAGCCCTACGGGACTAGCGGGAGTTGGAGCAGATACGCAGTATTTT
CASSPTGLAGVGADTQYF
>TRBJ2-4|TRBV20-1|.|.|12
TGCAGTGCTACCCCCGGGACCAACATTCAGTACTTC
CSATPGTNIQYF
>TRBJ2-1|TRBV5-1|.|TRBD1|15
TGCGCCAGCAGCTTGCGGACAGGGATCTACAATGAGCAGTTCTTC
CASSLRTGIYNEQFF
>TRBJ2-3|TRBV6-1|few|.|16
TGTGCCAGCAGCCCACATGAAGAGGCTAGGGCAGATACGCAGTATTTT
CASSPHEEARADTQYF
>TRBJ2-1|TRBV10-3|.|.|11
TGTGCCATCAGTGTAGTTAATGAGCAGTTCTTC
CAISVVNEQFF
>TRBJ2-1|TRBV7-8|many|.|15
TGTGCCAGCAGCCCTAACAGGATGCCCTACAATGAGCAGTTCTTC
CASSPNRMPYNEQFF
>TRBJ2-3|TRBV11-2|.|.|16
TGTGCCAGCCGCTCCGTGACAGGAGGATTGGGACATACGCAGTATTTT
CASRSVTGGLGHTQYF
>TRBJ2-5|TRBV9|few|TRBD1|15
TGTGCCAGCAGCTTCGACCCGGGACAGGGGGCTCCGGTCCACTTC
CASSFDPGQGAPVHF